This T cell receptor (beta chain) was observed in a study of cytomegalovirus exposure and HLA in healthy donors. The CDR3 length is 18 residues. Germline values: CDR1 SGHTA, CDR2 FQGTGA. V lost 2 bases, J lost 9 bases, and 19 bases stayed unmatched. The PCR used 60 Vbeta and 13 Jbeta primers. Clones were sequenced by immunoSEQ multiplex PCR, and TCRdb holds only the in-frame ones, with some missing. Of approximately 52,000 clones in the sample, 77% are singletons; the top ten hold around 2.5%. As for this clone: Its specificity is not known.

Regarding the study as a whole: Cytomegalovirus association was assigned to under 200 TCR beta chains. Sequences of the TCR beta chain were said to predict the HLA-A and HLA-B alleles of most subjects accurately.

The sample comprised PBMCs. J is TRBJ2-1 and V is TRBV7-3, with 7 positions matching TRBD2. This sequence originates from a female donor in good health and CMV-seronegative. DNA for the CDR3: TGTGCCAGCAGCTTACTTCGGCCAGCGGGATTACCTCCCCCTGAGCAGTTCTTC. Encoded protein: CASSLLRPAGLPPPEQFF.